The subject of this entry is one T cell receptor beta chain. Its antigen remains unidentified. This specimen belongs to a study of shared clonotypes between healthy human individuals. Investigators divided CD4+ cells into CD45RA+ naive and CD45RA-negative memory subsets. Libraries were prepared by immunoSEQ multiplex PCR; TCRdb keeps only in-frame clonotypes and omits some of them. The sample consists of under 1,100,000 clones, 70% to 80% of them appearing once. General study points: Rarefaction revealed incomplete sorted-subset sequencing despite large depth.

With 5 bases clipped from V and 8 bases from J, the junction kept 15 bases outside the gene matches. The CDR3 has 16 residues. Per germline, CDR1 MDHEN and CDR2 SYDVKM. The sample was memory CD4+ T cells from PBMCs. The subset is: CD45RA-negative fraction. The chain is built from TRBV28 and TRBJ2-3, with 8 bases fitting TRBD2. The sequence derives from a man between 18 and 35 years old in good health. Some clones in this sample may be carry-over from other donors' samples. The DNA for the CDR3 is TGTGCCAGCAGTCCGCCCGGGGCGGGAGGCCCGACTACGCAGTATTTT. Translating gives CASSPPGAGGPTTQYF.